This TCR beta chain was captured by sequencing in a study of blood T cell repertoires in COVID-19. Overall study context: Samples of COVID-19 (acute and convalescent) were obtained from the United States, Italy and Spain. PBMCs, B-cell-depleted T cells, or T cells provided the cDNA or gDNA that made up the material.

Seattle enrolled patients during active infection and tracked them longitudinally. Authors' processing steps: Quantification of nucleated cells was approximated via reference gene primer amplification. Assay: immunoSEQ multiplex PCR; the TCRdb copy retains only in-frame clones and omits some. The V and J calls and clone size are taken from that table; D and trimming were inferred from the DNA. Of a few hundred thousand clones in the sample, around nine tenths are singletons; the top ten hold under 8.5%. This clone was recorded at least ten times. Sequencing used peripheral blood. The TCR was taken from an older woman with COVID-19, enrolled during active disease.

The CDR3 is CASSLTSGKETQYF. As DNA, the CDR3 is TGTGCCAGCAGCCTTACTAGCGGAAAAGAGACCCAGTACTTC. This rearrangement joins TRBV7-2 to TRBJ2-5, with TRBD2 identical over 8 bases. With V trimmed by 5 bases and J by 3 bases, 5 bases remained unmatched. The CDR3 spans 14 residues. Germline V gene data show CDR1 as SGHTA and CDR2 as FQGNSA.